The rows below give T cell receptor beta chains drawn from one sample of a study of cytomegalovirus exposure and HLA in healthy donors. The repertoire was sequenced with immunoSEQ multiplex PCR; TCRdb's copy has only in-frame clones and lacks some. The table shows roughly 180,000 clones, with roughly a tenth occurring only once. Sequenced input: PBMCs. The source of these receptors is a young woman in good health and CMV-seropositive. The CDR3 runs from the conserved cysteine through the conserved F or W. The D gene is left open where the match is weak. Rows may omit the clone size; those that give it use once, few, many or a size class.

.	few	TRBV4-2	TRBJ2-3	CASSQEEGQTADTQYF	TGTGCCAGCAGCCAAGAAGAAGGACAAACCGCAGATACGCAGTATTTT
.	few	TRBV18	TRBJ2-7	CASSPGAGRYEQYF	TGTGCCAGCTCACCGGGGGCTGGACGATACGAGCAGTACTTC
TRBD1	few	TRBV9	TRBJ1-1	CASSSTGSMNTEAFF	TGTGCCAGCAGCTCGACAGGGTCGATGAACACTGAAGCTTTCTTT
.	few	TRBV10-1	TRBJ1-1	CASSARPRGTVNTEAFF	TGCGCCAGCAGCGCGAGGCCGAGGGGGACCGTGAACACTGAAGCTTTCTTT
TRBD2	.	TRBV4-1	TRBJ2-7	CASSQPGLAGDEQYF	TGCGCCAGCAGCCAACCCGGACTAGCGGGAGACGAGCAGTACTTC
.	.	TRBV7-9	TRBJ2-1	CATSGAATSSYNEQFF	TGTGCCACCTCTGGGGCCGCGACGAGCTCCTACAATGAGCAGTTCTTC
.	.	TRBV19	TRBJ2-1	CATQWGSSYNEQFF	TGTGCCACCCAGTGGGGCAGCTCCTACAATGAGCAGTTCTTC
.	few	TRBV7-9	TRBJ1-5	CASSSTGMGNQPQHF	TGTGCCAGCAGCTCTACAGGGATGGGCAATCAGCCCCAGCATTTT
.	.	TRBV11-2	TRBJ1-2	CASSLTAGSVGYTF	TGTGCCAGCAGCCTCACTGCAGGGTCTGTTGGCTACACCTTC
.	.	TRBV18	TRBJ2-3	CASSGDFGSTDTQYF	TGTGCCAGCTCGGGGGACTTCGGGAGCACAGATACGCAGTATTTT
.	.	TRBV30	TRBJ1-4	CAWSGKDISNEKLFF	TGTGCCTGGAGCGGAAAGGACATATCTAATGAAAAACTGTTTTTT
TRBD2	few	TRBV11-2	TRBJ2-1	CASSLGAGGPHEQFF	TGTGCCAGCAGCTTAGGAGCGGGAGGGCCCCATGAGCAGTTCTTC
TRBD2	.	TRBV5-1	TRBJ2-7	CASNVAGGWYEQYF	TGCGCCAGCAACGTAGCGGGAGGCTGGTACGAGCAGTACTTC
.	few	TRBV11-2	TRBJ2-1	CASSELVAAYNEQFF	TGTGCCAGCAGCGAGCTGGTAGCGGCCTACAATGAGCAGTTCTTC
.	.	TRBV30	TRBJ1-1	CAWSLGLLNTEAFF	TGTGCCTGGAGCTTGGGACTTTTGAACACTGAAGCTTTCTTT
TRBD2	few	TRBV11-3	TRBJ2-1	CASSLWSGASYNEQFF	TGTGCCAGCAGCTTATGGAGCGGGGCCTCCTACAATGAGCAGTTCTTC
TRBD2	.	TRBV9	TRBJ2-5	CASSDTGTSGETQYF	TGTGCCAGCAGCGATACCGGGACTAGTGGAGAGACCCAGTACTTC
TRBD1	few	TRBV2	TRBJ1-1	CASSTGQGPGTEAFF	TGTGCCAGCAGTACAGGACAGGGGCCGGGCACTGAAGCTTTCTTT
.	.	TRBV6-6	TRBJ1-2	CASSYYSGYTF	TGTGCCAGCAGTTACTACAGCGGCTACACCTTC
.	.	TRBV29-1	TRBJ2-7	CSVGGTHYLYEQYF	TGCAGCGTTGGGGGGACACACTATCTCTACGAGCAGTACTTC
TRBD1	few	TRBV14	TRBJ1-3	CASSPELEKWTGKGNTIYF	TGTGCCAGCAGCCCCGAACTAGAGAAATGGACAGGGAAAGGAAACACCATATATTTT
TRBD1	once	TRBV7-7	TRBJ1-1	CASSFDRDTEAFF	TGTGCCAGCAGTTTCGACAGGGACACTGAAGCTTTCTTT
.	few	TRBV5-8	TRBJ2-1	CASSFRTTYNEQFF	TGTGCCAGCAGCTTCAGGACTACCTACAATGAGCAGTTCTTC
.	.	TRBV11-3	TRBJ2-3	CASSGRTPDTQYF	TGTGCCAGCAGCGGGAGGACCCCAGATACGCAGTATTTT
.	.	TRBV5-1	TRBJ2-5	CASSLEDRTWETQYF	TGCGCCAGCAGCTTGGAGGACAGAACGTGGGAGACCCAGTACTTC
TRBD2	.	TRBV30	TRBJ2-5	CAWSGEGQETQYF	TGCGCCTGGTCTGGGGAGGGCCAAGAGACCCAGTACTTC
.	.	TRBV6-1	TRBJ2-1	CASSESGGWEQFF	TGTGCCAGCAGTGAAAGTGGGGGCTGGGAGCAGTTCTTC
TRBD1	.	TRBV5-1	TRBJ2-7	CASSFKGAPNEQYF	TGCGCCAGCAGCTTTAAGGGGGCGCCGAACGAGCAGTACTTC
TRBD1	few	TRBV7-9	TRBJ2-5	CASSLALKGQGETQYF	TGTGCCAGCAGCTTAGCGCTAAAGGGACAGGGAGAGACCCAGTACTTC
.	.	TRBV5-8	TRBJ1-5	CAVTARQNQPQHF	TGTGCCGTAACGGCACGACAAAATCAGCCCCAGCATTTT
.	few	TRBV5-4	TRBJ2-7	CASSLRGTGSYEQYF	TGTGCCAGCAGCTTGCGCGGGACTGGCTCCTACGAGCAGTACTTC
.	few	TRBV7-2	TRBJ1-2	CASRLTGRDGYTF	TGTGCCAGCAGACTAACAGGGAGAGATGGCTACACCTTC
.	.	TRBV9	TRBJ1-3	CASSVDFGGTGNTIYF	TGTGCCAGCAGCGTAGACTTCGGGGGGACGGGAAACACCATATATTTT
.	few	TRBV9	TRBJ2-2	CASSGGTPNTGELFF	TGTGCCAGCAGCGGCGGGACTCCGAACACCGGGGAGCTGTTTTTT
.	few	TRBV2	TRBJ2-7	CASKKSSHEQYF	TGTGCCAGCAAAAAATCTTCCCACGAGCAGTACTTC
TRBD1	few	TRBV7-9	TRBJ1-4	CASSPPQGATEKLFF	TGTGCCAGCAGCCCCCCACAGGGGGCTACTGAAAAACTGTTTTTT
.	few	TRBV12-5	TRBJ1-3	CASGTSGGGGNTIYF	TGTGCTAGTGGCACCTCGGGGGGCGGTGGAAACACCATATATTTT
.	.	TRBV20-1	TRBJ2-5	CSARDRDSQYF	TGCAGTGCTAGAGACCGGGACTCCCAGTACTTC
.	.	TRBV10-3	TRBJ2-5	CAISESQVTQYF	TGTGCCATCAGTGAGTCGCAGGTCACCCAGTACTTC
.	few	TRBV6-4	TRBJ2-3	CASSGGDGAHTQYF	TGTGCCAGCAGTGGGGGAGACGGTGCACATACGCAGTATTTT
TRBD1	.	TRBV15	TRBJ1-2	CATSTGTGEGAYYGYTF	TGTGCCACCAGCACTGGGACAGGCGAGGGGGCGTACTATGGCTACACCTTC
.	once	TRBV28	TRBJ1-1	CASTYGLGAFF	TGTGCCAGCACCTATGGACTTGGAGCTTTCTTT
.	.	TRBV2	TRBJ1-4	CASREDGHNEKLFF	TGTGCCAGCAGGGAGGACGGCCATAATGAAAAACTGTTTTTT
.	.	TRBV20-1	TRBJ2-3	CSARSMDTQYF	TGCAGTGCTAGGTCCATGGATACGCAGTATTTT
TRBD2	few	TRBV2	TRBJ2-7	CASTQGTSGRALGEQYF	TGTGCCAGCACCCAGGGGACTAGCGGGAGGGCTCTTGGCGAGCAGTACTTC
.	.	TRBV12-5	TRBJ1-4	CASGLGQINEKLFF	TGTGCTAGTGGTTTGGGACAGATTAATGAAAAACTGTTTTTT
TRBD1	few	TRBV4-1	TRBJ1-2	CASSQGQGGGGYTF	TGCGCCAGCAGCCAAGGACAGGGTGGGGGTGGCTACACCTTC